The 2 T cell receptor beta chains below all came from one sample that was sequenced in a study of shared T cell receptors in the human thymus. Sequencing was performed with immunoSEQ multiplex PCR; in TCRdb, only in-frame clones are kept and a portion is missing. The table lists hundreds of thousands of clones, roughly 94% of them singletons. The sample comprised thymocytes. These receptors originate from a human donor.

V and J are TRBV4-1 and TRBJ2-4; 13 nucleotides line up with TRBD2. This CDR3 has 21 amino acids. From germline, CDR1 is MGHRA and CDR2 YSYEKL. J gave up 9 bases and V 4 bases, and 24 bases lay outside the gene matches. The CDR3 reads CASSLTIVTSGRANLDGIQYF. The CDR3 DNA is TGCGCCAGCAGCCTCACAATCGTCACTAGCGGGAGGGCCAATCTGGATGGCATTCAGTACTTC.

The V and J genes are TRBV30 and TRBJ1-5; 7 bases match TRBD1. Germline-derived CDR1 and CDR2 are GTSNPN and SVGIG (reference sequence). V trimming: 1 base; J trimming: 0 bases; junction bases outside the gene matches: 18. The CDR3 is made up of 20 amino acids. CDR3 DNA sequence: TGTGCCTGGAGTGGGCCTTCGGACCAGGGGGTCTCATATAGCAATCAGCCCCAGCATTTT. This encodes CAWSGPSDQGVSYSNQPQHF.